This TCR beta chain was sequenced for a study of response to subunit inactivated influenza vaccine. Study-level results: Few additional T cells are recruited per seasonal influenza vaccination, authors suggested.

TCRdb fed the RT-PCR reads into MiXCR, producing one record per CDR3 protein. The table includes hundreds of thousands of distinct CDR3 sequences, about 15% detected once. Trimming pared 0 bases from V and 11 bases from J, leaving 13 bases between. CDR1 MNHEY and CDR2 SVGEGT come from the germline V gene. The CDR3 runs to 13 residues. Turning to this clonotype: Its target is not known.

Sequencing was performed on PBMCs from blood, taken about 12 days after vaccination. V gene TRBV6-2 or TRBV6-3 combines with J gene TRBJ1-1, with D unresolved. The receptor comes from a man aged 45-65 years who received an inactivated influenza vaccine. Written as DNA, the CDR3 is TGTGCCAGCAGTTACTCGATGGGCCAAGACGCTTTCTTT. Amino acid sequence: CASSYSMGQDAFF.